The following is a T cell receptor (beta chain) sequence with its context. The antigen is unknown. The protocol was immunoSEQ multiplex PCR, while the TCRdb copy is restricted to in-frame clones and leaves out a portion. The sample yields roughly 180,000 clones, more than 75% seen once. The data belong to a study of cytomegalovirus exposure and HLA in healthy donors. Study results and limitations: For cytomegalovirus status, the classifier reportedly gave diagnoses with high specificity and sensitivity.

The J segment lost 4 bases and the V segment lost 5 bases, leaving 13 bases of the junction unmatched. The germline V gene has CDR1 MNHEY and CDR2 SMNVEV (reference sequence). CDR3 size: 16 residues. Sequenced material: PBMCs. The sequence came from a young man in good health and CMV-seropositive. The chain couples TRBV27 to TRBJ1-2; 7 positions agree with TRBD1. CDR3 loop: CASSPARGGLGYGYTF. Here the CDR3 DNA reads TGTGCCAGCAGTCCAGCCAGGGGGGGCCTGGGCTATGGCTACACCTTC.